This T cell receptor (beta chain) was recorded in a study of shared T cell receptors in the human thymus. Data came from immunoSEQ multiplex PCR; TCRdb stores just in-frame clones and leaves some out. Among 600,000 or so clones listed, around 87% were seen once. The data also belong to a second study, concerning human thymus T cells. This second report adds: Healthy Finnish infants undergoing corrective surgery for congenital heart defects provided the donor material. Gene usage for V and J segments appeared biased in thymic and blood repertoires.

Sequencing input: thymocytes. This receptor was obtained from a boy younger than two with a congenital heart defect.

The CDR3 is CASSLLSPRRGANEKLFF. The CDR3 bases are TGTGCCAGCAGTTTATTATCCCCTCGGAGGGGAGCTAATGAAAAACTGTTTTTT. The rearrangement uses TRBV27 and TRBJ1-4, with D possibly being TRBD1 (5 bases). Trimming took off 1 base at V and 3 bases at J, with 18 bases between the two ends. This CDR3 is 18 amino acids long. Germline values: CDR1 MNHEY, CDR2 SMNVEV (reference sequence).